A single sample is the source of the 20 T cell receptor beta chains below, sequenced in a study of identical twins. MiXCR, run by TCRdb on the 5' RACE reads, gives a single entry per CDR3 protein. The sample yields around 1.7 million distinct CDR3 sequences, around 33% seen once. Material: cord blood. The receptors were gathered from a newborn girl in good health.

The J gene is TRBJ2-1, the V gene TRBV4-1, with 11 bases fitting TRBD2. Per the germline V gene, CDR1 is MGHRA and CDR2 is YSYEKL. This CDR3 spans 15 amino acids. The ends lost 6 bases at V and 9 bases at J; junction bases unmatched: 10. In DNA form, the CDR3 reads TGCGCCAGCAGAAGGGTGGGGACTAGCGGAAGTGAGCAGTTCTTC. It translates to CASRRVGTSGSEQFF.

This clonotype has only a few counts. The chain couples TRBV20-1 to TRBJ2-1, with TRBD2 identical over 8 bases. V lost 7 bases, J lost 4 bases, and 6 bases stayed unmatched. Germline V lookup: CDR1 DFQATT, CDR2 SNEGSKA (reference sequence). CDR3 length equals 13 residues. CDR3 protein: CSVRGAIYNEQFF. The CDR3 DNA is TGCAGTGTGCGGGGGGCCATTTACAATGAGCAGTTCTTC.

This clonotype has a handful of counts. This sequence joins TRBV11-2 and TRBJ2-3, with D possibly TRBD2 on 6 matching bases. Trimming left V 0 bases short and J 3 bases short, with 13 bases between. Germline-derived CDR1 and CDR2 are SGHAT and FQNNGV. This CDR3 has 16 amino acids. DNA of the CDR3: TGTGCCAGCAGCTTAGATTTCCAGGGAGGAACAGATACGCAGTATTTT. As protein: CASSLDFQGGTDTQYF.

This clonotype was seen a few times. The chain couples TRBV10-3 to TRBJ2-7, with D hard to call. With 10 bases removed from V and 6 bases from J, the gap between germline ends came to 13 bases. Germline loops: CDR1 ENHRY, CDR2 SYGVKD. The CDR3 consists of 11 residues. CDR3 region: CASNGVGEQYF. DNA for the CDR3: TGTGCCAGTAATGGTGTCGGCGAGCAGTACTTC.

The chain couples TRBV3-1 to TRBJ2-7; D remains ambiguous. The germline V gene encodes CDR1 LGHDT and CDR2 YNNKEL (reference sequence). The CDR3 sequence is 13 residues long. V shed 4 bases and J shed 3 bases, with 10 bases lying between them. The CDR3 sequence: CASSRLVGYEQYF. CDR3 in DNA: TGTGCCAGCAGCCGTCTAGTGGGCTACGAGCAGTACTTC.

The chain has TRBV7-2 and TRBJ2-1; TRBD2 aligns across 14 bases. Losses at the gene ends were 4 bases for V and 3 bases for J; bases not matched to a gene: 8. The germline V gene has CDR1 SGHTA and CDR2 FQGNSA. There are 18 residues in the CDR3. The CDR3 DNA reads TGTGCCAGCAGCTCAGGACTAGCGGGGGGCCTTTTCTACAATGAGCAGTTCTTC. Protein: CASSSGLAGGLFYNEQFF.

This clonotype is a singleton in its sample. The CDR3 sequence is CASSQSEGGYCGYTF. CDR3 nucleotides: TGTGCCAGCAGCCAATCGGAAGGGGGCTACTGTGGCTACACCTTC. V is TRBV16 and J is TRBJ1-2; 7 positions agree with TRBD1. The junction had 8 bases not matched to a gene; V was cut back by 0 bases and J by 7 bases. Germline V gene data show CDR1 as KGHSY and CDR2 as FQNENV. The CDR3 has 15 residues. Filled out from reference TRBV16 and TRBJ1-2, the complete variable domain reads GEEVAQTPKHLVRGEGQKAKLYCAPIKGHSYVFWYQQVLKNEFKFLISFQNENVFDETGMPKERFSAKCLPNSPCSLEIQATKLEDSAVYFCASSQSEGGYCGYTFGSGTRLTVV.

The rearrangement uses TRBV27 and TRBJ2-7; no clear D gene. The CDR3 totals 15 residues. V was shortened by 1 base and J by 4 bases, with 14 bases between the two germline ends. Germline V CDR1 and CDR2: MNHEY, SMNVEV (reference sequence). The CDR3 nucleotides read TGTGCCAGCAGTTTATATCCGGTCCCCGTATACGAGCAGTACTTC. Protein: CASSLYPVPVYEQYF.

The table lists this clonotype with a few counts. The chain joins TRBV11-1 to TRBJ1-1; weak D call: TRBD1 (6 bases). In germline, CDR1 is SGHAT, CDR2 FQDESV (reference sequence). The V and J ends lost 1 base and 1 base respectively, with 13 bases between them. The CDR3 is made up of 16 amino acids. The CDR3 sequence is CASSLGQGLPNTEAFF. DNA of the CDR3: TGTGCCAGCAGCTTAGGGCAGGGGCTCCCGAACACTGAAGCTTTCTTT.

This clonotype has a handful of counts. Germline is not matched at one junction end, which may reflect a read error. CDR3 residues: CAISTGTTETQYF. Written as DNA, the CDR3 is TGTGCCATCAGTACCGGGACAACGGAGACCCAGTACTTC. J is TRBJ2-5 and V is TRBV27; a weak D match, TRBD1 (6 bases). Germline CDR1 is MNHEY and CDR2 is SMNVEV (reference sequence). CDR3 length: 13 residues.

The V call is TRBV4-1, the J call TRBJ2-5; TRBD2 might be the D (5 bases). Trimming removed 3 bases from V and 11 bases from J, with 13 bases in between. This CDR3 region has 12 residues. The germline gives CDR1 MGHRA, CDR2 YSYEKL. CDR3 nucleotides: TGCGCCAGCAGCCACATACTAGGAGAGCAGTACTTC. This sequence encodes CASSHILGEQYF.

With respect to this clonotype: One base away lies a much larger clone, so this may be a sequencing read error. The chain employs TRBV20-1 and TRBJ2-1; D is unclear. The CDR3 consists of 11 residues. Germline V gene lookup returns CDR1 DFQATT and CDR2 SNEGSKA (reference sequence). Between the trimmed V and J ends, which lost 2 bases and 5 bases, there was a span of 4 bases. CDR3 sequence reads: CSARTHNEQFF. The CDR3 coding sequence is TGCAGTGCTAGAACCCACAATGAGCAGTTCTTC.

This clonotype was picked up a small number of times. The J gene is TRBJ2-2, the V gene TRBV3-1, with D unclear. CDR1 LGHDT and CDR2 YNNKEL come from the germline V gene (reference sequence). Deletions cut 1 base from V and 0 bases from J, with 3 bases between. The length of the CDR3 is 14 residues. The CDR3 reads CASSQAPNTGELFF. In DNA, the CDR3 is TGTGCCAGCAGCCAAGCCCCGAACACCGGGGAGCTGTTTTTT.

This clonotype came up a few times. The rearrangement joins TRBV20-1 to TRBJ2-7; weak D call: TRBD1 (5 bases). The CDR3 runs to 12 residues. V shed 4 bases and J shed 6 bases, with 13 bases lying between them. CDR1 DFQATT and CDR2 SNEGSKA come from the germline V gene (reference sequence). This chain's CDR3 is CSATTYGAEQYF. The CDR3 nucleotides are TGCAGTGCTACGACTTATGGGGCCGAGCAGTACTTC.

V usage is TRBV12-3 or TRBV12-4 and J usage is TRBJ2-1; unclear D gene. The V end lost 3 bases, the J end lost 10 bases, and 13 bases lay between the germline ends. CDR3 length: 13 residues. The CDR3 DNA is TGTGCCAGCAGTTTTTCCTCTTCCTACGAGCAGTTCTTC. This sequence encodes CASSFSSSYEQFF.

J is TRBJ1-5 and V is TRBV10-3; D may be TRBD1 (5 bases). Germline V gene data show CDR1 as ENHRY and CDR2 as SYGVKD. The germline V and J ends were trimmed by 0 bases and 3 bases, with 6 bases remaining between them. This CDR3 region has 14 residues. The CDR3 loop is CAISESDTNQPQHF. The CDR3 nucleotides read TGTGCCATCAGTGAGTCGGACACCAATCAGCCCCAGCATTTT.

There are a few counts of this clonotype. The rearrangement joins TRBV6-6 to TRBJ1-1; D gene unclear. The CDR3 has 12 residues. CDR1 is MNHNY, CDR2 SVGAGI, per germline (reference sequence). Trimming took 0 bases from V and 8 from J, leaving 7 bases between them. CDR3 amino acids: CASSYSTTEAFF. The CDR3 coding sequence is TGTGCCAGCAGTTACTCGACCACCGAAGCTTTCTTT.

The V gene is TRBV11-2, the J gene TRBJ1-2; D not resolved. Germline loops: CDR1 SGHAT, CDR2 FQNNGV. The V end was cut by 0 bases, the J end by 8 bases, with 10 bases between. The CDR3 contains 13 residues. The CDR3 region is CASSLEGKRGYTF. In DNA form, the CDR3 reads TGTGCCAGCAGCTTAGAAGGGAAAAGGGGCTACACCTTC.

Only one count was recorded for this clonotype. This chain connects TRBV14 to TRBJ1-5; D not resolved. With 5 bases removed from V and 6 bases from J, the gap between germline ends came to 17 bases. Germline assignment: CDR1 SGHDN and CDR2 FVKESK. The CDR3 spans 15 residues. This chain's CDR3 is CASSTHPGVCQPQHF. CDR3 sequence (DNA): TGTGCCAGCAGCACACATCCCGGGGTATGTCAGCCCCAGCATTTT.

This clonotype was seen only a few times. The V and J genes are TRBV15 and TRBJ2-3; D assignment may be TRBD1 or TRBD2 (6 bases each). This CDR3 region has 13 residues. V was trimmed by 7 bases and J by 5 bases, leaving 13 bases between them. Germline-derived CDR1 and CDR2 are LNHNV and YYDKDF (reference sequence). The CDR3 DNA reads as TGTGCCACCACTTCCGGGGGCGAAGATACGCAGTATTTT. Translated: CATTSGGEDTQYF. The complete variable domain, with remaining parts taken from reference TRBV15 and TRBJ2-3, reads DAMVIQNPRYQVTQFGKPVTLSCSQTLNHNVMYWYQQKSSQAPKLLFHYYDKDFNNEADTPDNFQSRRPNTSFCFLDIRSPGLGDTAMYLCATTSGGEDTQYFGPGTRLTVL.